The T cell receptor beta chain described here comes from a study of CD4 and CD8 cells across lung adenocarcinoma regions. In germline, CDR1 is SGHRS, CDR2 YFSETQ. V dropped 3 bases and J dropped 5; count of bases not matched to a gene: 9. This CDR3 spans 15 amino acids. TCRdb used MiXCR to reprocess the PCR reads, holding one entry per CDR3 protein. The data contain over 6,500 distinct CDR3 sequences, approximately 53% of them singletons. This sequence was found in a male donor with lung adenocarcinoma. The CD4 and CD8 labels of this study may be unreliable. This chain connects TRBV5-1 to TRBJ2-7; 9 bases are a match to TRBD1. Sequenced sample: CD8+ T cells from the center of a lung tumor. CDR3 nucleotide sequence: TGCGCCAGCAGCTCGGGGACAGGGAGTGGGGACGAGCAGTACTTC. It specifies CASSSGTGSGDEQYF.